A single sample gave rise to the 24 T cell receptor beta chains below, sequenced in a study of cytomegalovirus exposure and HLA in healthy donors (dated by TCRdb to about 2017). The library was built by means of the immunoSEQ multiplex PCR assay. For the multiplex PCR, a mixture combining 60 forward primers for TCR Vbeta segments and 13 reverse primers for TCR Jbeta segments was used. Not all clones reach the TCRdb copy of this immuneACCESS table, which keeps in-frame sequences only. Checked studies attribute under half of the gap to unresolved V genes and leave the rest unexplained. In this sample the table shows 150,000 to 250,000 clones, 82% of which occur a single time. The biggest ten clones account for roughly 0.097% of the sample. The sample taken for sequencing was PBMCs. The receptors were gathered from a boy aged 2 to 10 in good health and CMV-seronegative.

The rearrangement joins TRBV28 to TRBJ2-3; tentatively, D is TRBD2 (6 bases). This CDR3 is 11 amino acids long. Looked up from germline, CDR1 is MDHEN and CDR2 is SYDVKM. V shed 9 bases and J shed 11 bases, with 15 bases lying between them. CDR3 DNA sequence: TGTGCCAGTCAAGGGGCGGGACTGCAGTATTTT. Translating it yields CASQGAGLQYF.

The chain has TRBV9 and TRBJ2-7, with 8 bases that match TRBD1. CDR3 length equals 16 residues. Germline V gene data show CDR1 as SGDLS and CDR2 as YYNGEE. The V gene end was trimmed by 4 bases and the J gene end by 2 bases; junction bases not matched to a gene: 11. For the CDR3, the DNA is TGTGCCAGCAGCCCCTCATCGGGCAGGGGGCCCTACGAGCAGTACTTC. It translates to CASSPSSGRGPYEQYF.

The rearrangement joins TRBV7-8 to TRBJ2-3, with 15 bases aligning to TRBD2. CDR3 length: 17 amino acids. Germline V lookup: CDR1 SGHVS, CDR2 FQNEAQ. The ends lost 5 bases at V and 7 bases at J; junction bases unmatched: 10. The CDR3 coding sequence is TGTGCCAGCAGCCCATTATGGACTAGCGGGGGGGCCAATACGCAGTATTTT. As protein: CASSPLWTSGGANTQYF.

The rearrangement links TRBV18 to TRBJ1-3; no clear D gene. The CDR3 length is 16 residues. With 6 bases removed from V and 4 bases from J, the gap between germline ends came to 19 bases. Germline-derived CDR1 and CDR2 are KGHSH and LQKENI. This chain's CDR3 is CASSPGARVGGNTIYF. CDR3 sequence (DNA): TGTGCCAGCTCCCCCGGCGCGAGGGTGGGCGGAAACACCATATATTTT.

The genes are TRBV29-1 and TRBJ2-5; TRBD2 agrees at 8 bases. This CDR3 has 13 amino acids. Trimming took 6 bases from V and 4 from J; bases not matched to a gene: 7. Per the germline V gene, CDR1 is SQVTM and CDR2 is ANQGSEA. This CDR3 reads CSVAGGVGETQYF. CDR3 coding DNA: TGCAGCGTCGCCGGGGGGGTGGGAGAGACCCAGTACTTC.

The chain uses TRBV6-5 and TRBJ2-5; TRBD2 matches at 14 bases. The germline V gene encodes CDR1 MNHEY and CDR2 SVGAGI. The CDR3 length is 14 residues. V gave up 6 bases and J gave up 7 bases; unmatched junction bases: 4. CDR3 DNA: TGTGCCAGCAGGACTAGCGGGGGGGCCGGGACCCAGTACTTC. It yields the protein CASRTSGGAGTQYF.

The chain has TRBV10-1 and TRBJ2-7; 10 bases are shared with TRBD1. The CDR3 totals 12 residues. Per germline, CDR1 WNHNN and CDR2 SYGVQD (reference sequence). J was trimmed by 6 bases and V by 9 bases; bases with no gene match: 5. This chain's CDR3 is CARPRTGGEQYF. CDR3 coding DNA: TGCGCCAGACCTAGGACAGGGGGCGAGCAGTACTTC.

The chain employs TRBV4-3 and TRBJ1-1; TRBD1 is a possible D gene (5 bases). Per germline, CDR1 LGHNA and CDR2 YSLEER. V lost 3 bases, J lost 1 base, and 18 bases lay in between. The CDR3 has 17 residues. The CDR3 loop is CASSHGTGLRANTEAFF. The CDR3 bases are TGCGCCAGCAGCCACGGGACCGGACTAAGGGCGAACACTGAAGCTTTCTTT.

The J gene is TRBJ1-2, the V gene TRBV5-1; D gene ambiguous. V dropped 0 bases and J dropped 2 bases, with 17 bases sitting between them. CDR3 length: 17 residues. Germline V gene lookup returns CDR1 SGHRS and CDR2 YFSETQ. The CDR3, as DNA: TGCGCCAGCAGCTTGGCCCGCGGCTCAGCACGAAACTATGGCTACACCTTC. The encoded protein is CASSLARGSARNYGYTF.

CDR3 nucleotide sequence: TGTGCCAGCAGAACGACGGGACTGAGCACAGATACGCAGTATTTT. It translates to CASRTTGLSTDTQYF. The rearrangement joins TRBV7-2 to TRBJ2-3; TRBD2 is a possible D gene (6 bases). This CDR3 spans 15 amino acids. From germline, CDR1 is SGHTA and CDR2 FQGNSA. V lost 6 bases to trimming and J lost 0 bases, with 13 bases between them.

CDR3 amino acids: CASSADEQGANTEAFF. The DNA of the CDR3 is TGTGCCAGCAGCGCGGATGAACAGGGGGCAAACACTGAAGCTTTCTTT. V is TRBV9 and J is TRBJ1-1; 9 nucleotides match TRBD1. With V trimmed by 3 bases and J by 2 bases, 8 bases remained unmatched. CDR3 length: 16 amino acids. From germline, CDR1 is SGDLS and CDR2 YYNGEE.

The gene calls are TRBV30 and TRBJ2-5; 8 nucleotides align to TRBD2. This CDR3 has 19 residues. V was pared by 3 bases and J by 4 bases, with 22 bases of the junction left unmatched. From germline, CDR1 is GTSNPN and CDR2 SVGIG (reference sequence). CDR3 loop: CAWSRGLALFHLHPETQYF. DNA for the CDR3: TGTGCCTGGAGCAGAGGACTAGCTCTCTTCCACCTTCATCCAGAGACCCAGTACTTC.

V usage is TRBV18 and J usage is TRBJ2-7; 9 bases are a match to TRBD1. Trimming at V came to 3 bases and at J to 4 bases, leaving 7 bases not matched to a gene. Germline V CDR1 and CDR2: KGHSH, LQKENI. The CDR3 covers 15 residues. The CDR3 sequence is CASSPGQGGTYEQYF. For the CDR3, the DNA is TGTGCCAGCTCACCGGGACAGGGCGGGACGTACGAGCAGTACTTC.

V gene TRBV19 combines with J gene TRBJ1-3; D call uncertain. V was cut by 9 bases and J by 8 bases, with 26 bases left in between. Germline V gene data show CDR1 as LNHDA and CDR2 as SQIVND (reference sequence). The CDR3 runs 16 residues. Here the CDR3 reads CASTPPTPGIIDTIYF. The CDR3 nucleotides are TGTGCCAGCACCCCCCCGACTCCGGGTATTATTGACACCATATATTTT.

The chain links TRBV4-1 to TRBJ2-7; D gene uncertain. The CDR3 contains 17 residues. The V gene lost 1 base and the J gene lost 3 bases, with 19 bases spanning the gap. Germline-derived CDR1 and CDR2 are MGHRA and YSYEKL. This CDR3 reads CASSQVNLARLNYEQYF. CDR3 nucleotide sequence: TGCGCCAGCAGCCAAGTTAACCTCGCGAGACTTAACTACGAGCAGTACTTC.

The rearrangement links TRBV4-3 to TRBJ2-1; TRBD2 matches 10 bases. Germline V CDR1 and CDR2: LGHNA, YSLEER. V lost 6 bases to trimming and J lost 5 bases; unmatched junction nucleotides: 7. The CDR3 extends over 15 amino acids. The CDR3: CASSPTSGVDNEQFF. The CDR3 DNA sequence: TGCGCCAGCAGTCCTACTAGCGGGGTAGACAATGAGCAGTTCTTC.

This chain connects TRBV21-1 to TRBJ1-5; the table's D call, TRBD1, has no DNA check behind it. TRBV21-1 is reported as a pseudogene. This CDR3 comprises 15 residues. CDR3 loop: CASSKGQGAQQPQHF. In nucleotides, the CDR3 is TGTGCCAGCAGCAAAGGACAGGGGGCACAGCAGCCCCAGCATTTT.

The V gene is TRBV11-2, the J gene TRBJ1-1; D is possibly TRBD1 (5 bases). The germline V gene encodes CDR1 SGHAT and CDR2 FQNNGV. V lost 1 base, J lost 4 bases, and 19 bases lay in between. The CDR3 runs 17 residues. CDR3 region: CASSLGCAGPYCTEAFF. DNA of the CDR3: TGTGCCAGCAGCTTAGGCTGCGCGGGGCCTTATTGCACTGAAGCTTTCTTT.

The chain employs TRBV2 and TRBJ2-5; 7 bases are shared with TRBD2. CDR3 length: 16 amino acids. Germline V gene sequence: CDR1 SNHLY, CDR2 FYNNEI. Trimming at V came to 8 bases and at J to 0 bases, leaving 12 bases not matched to a gene. CDR3 nucleotide sequence: TGTGCCAGCGGGGAGGGTGGGACTGCGTACCAAGAGACCCAGTACTTC. The encoded protein is CASGEGGTAYQETQYF.

This chain joins TRBV10-3 and TRBJ1-1, with 9 bases lining up with TRBD1. The J segment lost 2 bases and the V segment lost 3 bases, leaving 13 bases of the junction unmatched. Germline V lookup: CDR1 ENHRY, CDR2 SYGVKD. The CDR3 has 18 residues. CDR3 protein: CAISERERDRVRNTEAFF. The CDR3 coding sequence is TGTGCCATCAGTGAACGTGAGAGGGACAGGGTTCGAAACACTGAAGCTTTCTTT.

The gene calls are TRBV5-1 and TRBJ1-3; D ambiguous. The CDR3 is 16 amino acids. CDR1 SGHRS and CDR2 YFSETQ come from the germline V gene. The ends were cut back, 5 bases at V and 0 bases at J, with 15 bases in the middle. The CDR3 DNA reads TGCGCCAGCAGTTCATCGACTCAACTCTCTGGAAACACCATATATTTT. It codes for CASSSSTQLSGNTIYF.

The table lists this clone with a count of one. The rearrangement joins TRBV4-2 to TRBJ2-7; 9 nucleotides agree with TRBD2. Trimming removed 1 base from V and 5 bases from J; junction bases left unmatched: 9. CDR3 size: 16 residues. CDR1 is LGHNA and CDR2 is YNFKEQ in the germline V gene. For the CDR3, the DNA is TGTGCCAGCAGCCAAGTCAGGCGGGGGGGAGTGAACGAGCAGTACTTC. Protein sequence: CASSQVRRGGVNEQYF.

J is TRBJ2-1 and V is TRBV7-3, with TRBD2 matching 10 bases. The CDR3 spans 15 residues. V lost 5 bases, J lost 6 bases, and 7 bases stayed unmatched. The germline V gene encodes CDR1 SGHTA and CDR2 FQGTGA. DNA of the CDR3: TGTGCCAGCAGCCGGAGCGGGGGGGCTTTCAATGAGCAGTTCTTC. This sequence encodes CASSRSGGAFNEQFF.

The gene calls are TRBV15 and TRBJ2-2, with a tentative D call TRBD1 (6 bases). V lost 3 bases to trimming and J lost 6 bases, with 11 bases between them. CDR1 LNHNV and CDR2 YYDKDF come from the germline V gene (reference sequence). This CDR3 spans 14 amino acids. CDR3 sequence: CATSRDSGPGELFF. The CDR3 bases are TGTGCCACCAGCAGGGACAGCGGACCCGGGGAGCTGTTTTTT.